This TCR beta chain was sequenced for a study of CD8+ T cells in alopecia areata. Treatment described: oral pan-JAK inhibitor, 5-10 mg twice daily. This CDR3 spans 15 amino acids. RNA was isolated and reverse transcribed to cDNA, the sequencing template. Sequencing used immunoSEQ multiplex PCR; TCRdb keeps in-frame clones, though not all of them. The data hold approximately 180,000 clones, with 58% observed a single time. The TCR comes from a human donor with alopecia areata. Here the sequenced sample was CD4+ T cells sorted from blood, taken at approximately week 61, from a patient treated with tofacitinib. This chain joins TRBV21-1 and TRBJ1-5. TRBV21-1 is labeled a pseudogene. This chain's CDR3 is CASSPIVGSNQPQHF. The CDR3 DNA reads TGTGCCAGCAGCCCTATCGTGGGTAGCAATCAGCCCCAGCATTTT.